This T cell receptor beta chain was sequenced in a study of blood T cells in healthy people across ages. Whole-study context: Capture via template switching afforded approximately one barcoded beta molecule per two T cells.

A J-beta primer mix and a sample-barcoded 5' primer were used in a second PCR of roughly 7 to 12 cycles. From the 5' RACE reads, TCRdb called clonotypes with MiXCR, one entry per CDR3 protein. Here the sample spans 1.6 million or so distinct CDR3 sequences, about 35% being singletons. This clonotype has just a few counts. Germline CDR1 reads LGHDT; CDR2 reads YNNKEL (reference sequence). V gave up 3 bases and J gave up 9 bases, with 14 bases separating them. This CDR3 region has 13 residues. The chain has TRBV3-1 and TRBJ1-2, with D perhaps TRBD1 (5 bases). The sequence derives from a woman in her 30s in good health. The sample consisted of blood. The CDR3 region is CASSQDPGNRYTF. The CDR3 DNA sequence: TGTGCCAGCAGCCAGGATCCAGGGAATCGCTACACCTTC.